The subject of this entry is one TCR beta chain. Its antigen specificity is not known. It has no much larger one-base neighbor in the sample; base qualities were not kept. This record belongs to a study of T cells in Graves' hyperthyroidism and ophthalmopathy (dated by TCRdb to the late 2010s). General notes on the study: Peripheral blood was collected at initial diagnosis, before any treatment. TCR V-J signatures able to tell the groups apart were searched for in a discovery cohort of more than 90 patients, of whom 43 had Graves' ophthalmopathy and roughly 59 had stable Graves' hyperthyroidism. An independent validation cohort of about 19 hyperthyroidism patients and roughly 16 patients who later progressed to ophthalmopathy tested prospective prediction of ophthalmopathy. For training and testing, the roughly 93 patients in the discovery cohort were randomly divided in a 7:3 ratio. In addition, the study compared T-cell repertoires in thyroid tissue and in blood from about 6 Graves' hyperthyroidism patients. Once sampling was done, hyperthyroidism patients were given methimazole at a starting dose of 30 mg daily, whereas ophthalmopathy patients were given high-dose intravenous methylprednisolone. According to the paper, TCR Vbeta CDR3 sequencing was carried out on roughly 130 peripheral blood samples, which came from about 45 ophthalmopathy, under 85 hyperthyroidism and some 17 progressor patients. Findings and caveats that apply to the study as a whole: In validation, the model predicted progression to ophthalmopathy a median of roughly 6.1 months before onset, with roughly 70% sensitivity and roughly 79% specificity. Ophthalmopathy was separated from stable hyperthyroidism by a 13 V-J signature model, with around 90% sensitivity and approximately 81% specificity obtained in cross-validation and 80%/75% obtained in testing. Sample size was not statistically predetermined, and blinding of investigators to group allocation was not performed. Most expanded thyroid clonotypes (frequency above 0.001) were also detected in blood, a finding suggesting that blood repertoires may reflect thyroid immune responses.

Trimming at the junction amounts to 0 bases on V and 5 bases on J, and the germline ends lie 10 bases apart. According to the germline V gene (reference sequence), CDR1 reads DFQATT and CDR2 reads SNEGSKA. Counted from cysteine to phenylalanine, this CDR3 has 13 amino acids. CDR3 DNA only is kept here, 39 bases in frame from base 1. Graves' hyperthyroidism was defined as stable when no progression to ophthalmopathy occurred over 18 months of follow-up. The hyperthyroidism patients were between 18 and 65 years old and newly diagnosed, with a disease duration of less than 2 months. Patients with uncontrolled infections, other autoimmune diseases, pregnancy or lactation were excluded. Diagnoses were established on the basis of clinical symptoms, serum thyroxine and TRAb, thyroid ultrasound, and orbital computed tomography. PBMCs were separated from under 11 ml of fresh peripheral blood using Ficoll-Paque density gradient centrifugation. Total RNA was extracted with Trizol reagent, and quality was checked on an Agilent 2100 Bioanalyzer.

Amplification of TCR beta CDR3 regions was carried out from RNA transcripts. A first-round RT-PCR of the TCR CDR3 used the HTBI primer set with the Qiagen OneStep RT-PCR kit. A second multiplex PCR round built the libraries, followed by size selection and purification. Paired-end sequencing of the libraries was performed with 100 bp reads on an Illumina HiSeq2000. In the paper's pipeline: SOAPnuke was used to process the raw data, with reads discarded if the reads contained adapters or uncalled bases, had a mean Phred below 15, or lacked an exact constant-primer or identifier match. High-quality paired reads were merged with COPE v1.2.5, and unique nucleotide sequences were defined as clonotypes. Clonotypes were aligned to IMGT TRBV, TRBD and TRBJ reference segments using MiTCR v1.1. The analysis was restricted to V-J combinations with a frequency above 0.0001, which together covered roughly 99% of the repertoires. A TCS score was defined as the ratio between F50 (clonal expansion) and ExV (chaos), using BLOSUM62-based TCRdist between CDR3 peptides within each V-J. Welch's t-statistics and random forest reduced roughly 530 V-J features to 10 to 15, which were used in a naive Bayes classifier (R e1071). TCRdb reanalyzed the raw reads on its own, using fastp at Q25 for trimming and MiXCR for clone calling, and kept in-frame beta chains. Every CDR3 protein is listed once, alongside the most common genes and DNA of its rows. TCRdb assigned the V and J calls; the authors' analysis was not used. This sample gives under 800,000 distinct CDR3 sequences in total; 14% of them show up just once. The ten most abundant clones make up roughly 10% of the sample.

The V gene is TRBV20-1 and the J gene is TRBJ2-5; too little of a D gene remains to name it. Sequenced sample: blood. The TCR sequence derives from a woman aged 18 to 35 with Graves' hyperthyroidism. For the CDR3, the sequence is CSARDLRVETQYF. DNA sequence: TGCAGTGCTAGAGATTTGCGTGTGGAGACCCAGTACTTC.